A selection of T cell receptor beta chains follows, all from one sample in a study of T cell repertoires in cytomegalovirus infection. Which antigens these TCRs recognize remains unknown. MiXCR was run by TCRdb on the reads, yielding one entry per CDR3 protein. The data show some 350,000 distinct CDR3 sequences, with approximately 35% seen just once and less than 15% held by the top ten. The starting material was cultured PBMCs, obtained from culture after CMV antigen stimulation. These receptors came from a human donor in good health (CMV status not recorded). Some clones in this sample may be carry-over from other donors' samples. CDR3s include the opening cysteine and the closing phenylalanine or tryptophan. The D gene is left open where the match is weak. Expanded clones are given a class, and other clones once, few, many or no size at all.

size | length | D | J | V | CDR3 | DNA
few | 15 | - | TRBJ2-5 | TRBV6-5 | CASRIGPLGAETQYF | TGTGCCAGCAGGATTGGGCCACTCGGGGCAGAGACCCAGTACTTC
many | 14 | - | TRBJ1-1 | TRBV7-2 | CASSLPTVNTEAFF | TGTGCCAGCAGCCTACCGACAGTGAACACTGAAGCTTTCTTT
few | 15 | - | TRBJ2-2 | TRBV6-1 | CASSGQAAETGELFF | TGTGCCAGCAGTGGACAGGCGGCGGAGACCGGGGAGCTGTTTTTT
few | 16 | TRBD1 | TRBJ2-2 | TRBV12-3/TRBV12-4 | CASSKPGQLNTGELFF | TGTGCCAGCAGTAAACCGGGACAGTTGAACACCGGGGAGCTGTTTTTT
many | 13 | - | TRBJ1-2 | TRBV7-6 | CASSLAGGYGYTF | TGTGCCAGCAGCTTAGCGGGAGGCTATGGCTACACCTTC
- | 15 | - | TRBJ2-5 | TRBV20-1 | CSATPSGLVEETQYF | TGCAGTGCTACGCCATCAGGGCTAGTGGAAGAGACCCAGTACTTC
- | 12 | - | TRBJ2-1 | TRBV4-1 | CASSIHGNEQFF | TGCGCCAGCAGCATTCATGGGAATGAGCAGTTCTTC
- | 16 | TRBD2 | TRBJ2-1 | TRBV19 | CASSKLAGDTYNEQFF | TGTGCCAGTAGTAAATTAGCGGGAGATACCTACAATGAGCAGTTCTTC
few | 13 | TRBD1 | TRBJ1-2 | TRBV28 | CASSSDRGTGYTF | TGTGCCAGCAGCTCTGACAGGGGGACTGGCTACACCTTC
many | 15 | - | TRBJ1-2 | TRBV7-2 | CASSFYRDLGYGYTF | TGTGCCAGCAGCTTTTACAGGGATTTGGGCTATGGCTACACCTTC
- | 15 | - | TRBJ2-5 | TRBV15 | CATSRGYRDQETQYF | TGTGCCACCAGCAGAGGATACAGAGATCAAGAGACCCAGTACTTC
few | 16 | TRBD2 | TRBJ2-7 | TRBV7-2 | CASSLVPSGFSHEQYF | TGTGCCAGCAGCTTAGTGCCTAGCGGGTTCAGTCACGAGCAGTACTTC
- | 13 | - | TRBJ2-3 | TRBV10-3 | CAISGNGTGTQYF | TGTGCCATCAGTGGGAATGGTACGGGTACGCAGTATTTT
- | 13 | - | TRBJ1-1 | TRBV20-1 | CSPYLNRKTEAFF | TGCAGTCCCTACCTCAACAGGAAGACTGAAGCTTTCTTT
- | 13 | - | TRBJ1-1 | TRBV18 | CASGDGINTEAFF | TGTGCCAGCGGGGACGGAATAAACACTGAAGCTTTCTTT
- | 18 | TRBD2 | TRBJ2-3 | TRBV28 | CASKRSWASGSGTDTQYF | TGTGCCAGCAAAAGGTCCTGGGCTAGCGGGAGTGGCACAGATACGCAGTATTTT
- | 15 | TRBD1 | TRBJ1-2 | TRBV5-1 | CASSLVTGGFYGYTF | TGCGCCAGCAGCTTGGTGACAGGGGGCTTCTATGGCTACACCTTC
- | 15 | TRBD2 | TRBJ2-7 | TRBV12-3/TRBV12-4 | CASTSTSGRAWEQYF | TGTGCCAGCACCAGTACTAGCGGGAGGGCCTGGGAGCAGTACTTC
- | 14 | TRBD2 | TRBJ2-3 | TRBV6-5 | CASSPTGAGTLKYF | TGTGCCAGCAGCCCAACTGGAGCGGGGACCTTAAAGTATTTT
- | 15 | TRBD2 | TRBJ2-1 | TRBV28 | CASSGLAGPYNEQFF | TGTGCCAGCAGTGGTCTAGCGGGACCCTACAATGAGCAGTTCTTC
- | 14 | - | TRBJ1-1 | TRBV5-6 | CASSRRGTNTEAFF | TGTGCCAGCAGCCGACGGGGGACGAACACTGAAGCTTTCTTT
few | 15 | - | TRBJ1-1 | TRBV7-2 | CASSLQLGVNTEAFF | TGTGCCAGCAGCTTACAACTAGGGGTGAACACTGAAGCTTTCTTT
- | 15 | - | TRBJ1-5 | TRBV28 | CASSLREPVIQPQHF | TGTGCCAGCAGTTTACGGGAGCCGGTTATTCAGCCCCAGCATTTT
- | 15 | TRBD2 | TRBJ2-1 | TRBV19 | CASSASGLPYNEQFF | TGTGCCAGTAGCGCTAGCGGTTTACCCTACAATGAGCAGTTCTTC
- | 15 | TRBD2 | TRBJ2-2 | TRBV7-2 | CASGRGGSSTGELFF | TGTGCCAGCGGACGGGGCGGGAGCAGCACCGGGGAGCTGTTTTTT
few | 17 | - | TRBJ2-1 | TRBV7-9 | CASSNQTSRLSYNEQFF | TGTGCCAGCAGCAATCAAACTAGCAGACTCTCCTACAATGAGCAGTTCTTC
once | 14 | - | TRBJ1-4 | TRBV19 | CASSIPATNEKLFF | TGTGCCAGTAGTATTCCCGCAACTAATGAAAAACTGTTTTTT
- | 19 | - | TRBJ2-6 | TRBV4-1 | CASSQDVSKISPGANVLTF | TGTGCCAGCAGCCAAGATGTGTCCAAAATCTCACCTGGGGCCAACGTCCTGACTTTC
- | 16 | - | TRBJ2-2 | TRBV5-1 | CASSFAAGLNTGELFF | TGCGCCAGCAGCTTCGCCGCCGGGCTTAACACCGGGGAGCTGTTTTTT
few | 12 | - | TRBJ2-5 | TRBV7-2 | CASSPPTVTQYF | TGTGCCAGCAGCCCCCCCACCGTAACCCAGTACTTC
- | 17 | TRBD1 | TRBJ2-3 | TRBV4-3 | CASSRITGTGSADTQYF | TGCGCCAGCAGCCGAATCACAGGGACAGGGAGCGCAGATACGCAGTATTTT
- | 14 | - | TRBJ1-1 | TRBV12-3/TRBV12-4 | CASSLLVAGTEAFF | TGTGCCAGCAGTTTACTGGTGGCCGGGACTGAAGCTTTCTTT
many | 13 | - | TRBJ2-1 | TRBV16 | CASSPGRNNEQFF | TGTGCCAGCAGCCCAGGTCGCAACAATGAGCAGTTCTTC
many | 14 | - | TRBJ1-4 | TRBV7-7 | CASSLGGKNEKLFF | TGTGCTAGCAGCTTAGGCGGGAAGAATGAAAAACTGTTTTTT
- | 14 | - | TRBJ1-6 | TRBV2 | CASRPTTYNSPLHF | TGTGCCAGCAGACCCACAACCTATAATTCACCCCTCCACTTT
- | 13 | - | TRBJ1-1 | TRBV28 | CASSPLTGTEAFF | TGTGCCAGCAGTCCACTAACAGGGACTGAAGCTTTCTTT
- | 14 | - | TRBJ2-5 | TRBV7-2 | CASSLARTQETQYF | TGTGCCAGCAGCTTAGCGAGGACCCAAGAGACCCAGTACTTC
- | 11 | - | TRBJ1-2 | TRBV7-2 | CASSQRTDYTF | TGTGCCAGCAGTCAAAGGACGGACTACACCTTC
- | 15 | TRBD1 | TRBJ2-3 | TRBV4-2 | CASSQTGDYTDTQYF | TGTGCCAGCAGCCAAACAGGGGATTACACAGATACGCAGTATTTT
many | 14 | TRBD1 | TRBJ1-2 | TRBV7-2 | CASSPDRGQRGYTF | TGTGCCAGCAGCCCGGACAGGGGCCAAAGGGGCTACACCTTC
few | 13 | - | TRBJ1-2 | TRBV12-3/TRBV12-4 | CASSFVSHYGYTF | TGTGCCAGCAGTTTCGTTTCACATTATGGCTACACCTTC
few | 17 | - | TRBJ2-2 | TRBV24-1 | CATSDLGLSRNTGELFF | TGTGCCACCAGTGATTTGGGACTCTCCAGGAACACCGGGGAGCTGTTTTTT
- | 13 | - | TRBJ1-5 | TRBV6-1 | CASSYSTGQPQHF | TGTGCCAGCAGTTACTCAACTGGCCAGCCCCAGCATTTT
many | 14 | TRBD1 | TRBJ1-4 | TRBV7-2 | CASSLQDRPEKLFF | TGTGCCAGCAGCTTACAGGACAGGCCTGAAAAACTGTTTTTT
few | 14 | - | TRBJ2-3 | TRBV27 | CASSLQRPRDTQYF | TGTGCCAGCAGTTTACAGCGGCCCCGGGATACGCAGTATTTT
- | 14 | - | TRBJ1-1 | TRBV6-6 | CASSYSEVGREAFF | TGTGCCAGCAGTTACTCGGAGGTTGGGCGTGAAGCTTTCTTT
- | 15 | - | TRBJ2-1 | TRBV7-8 | CASSFLSGSNNEQFF | TGTGCCAGCAGCTTTCTGTCGGGGTCCAACAATGAGCAGTTCTTC
- | 15 | - | TRBJ2-6 | TRBV20-1 | CSARDRGQGANVLTF | TGCAGTGCTAGAGACCGGGGGCAGGGGGCCAACGTCCTGACTTTC
- | 13 | - | TRBJ2-1 | TRBV6-5 | CASSWGGYNEQFF | TGTGCCAGCAGTTGGGGCGGTTACAATGAGCAGTTCTTC